The sequence of this TCR beta chain was determined in a study of T cell repertoires in cytomegalovirus infection. Study-level information: Used in the study were CMV epitopes, some recently identified and HLA-C-restricted, others well-studied and HLA-B-restricted. Through public TCR beta signatures, both CMV infection and matching HLA type were indicated.

Germline V gene sequence: CDR1 MDHEN, CDR2 SYDVKM. This CDR3 contains 15 residues. V was cut by 5 bases and J by 3 bases, with 14 bases left in between. About this clonotype itself: As yet, its antigen is unknown.

MiXCR was run by TCRdb on the reads, yielding one entry per CDR3 protein. This sample has around 800,000 distinct CDR3 sequences; less than 35% occur once, and the top ten carry 12%. This clonotype was sampled from a human donor in good health (CMV status not recorded). Some clones in this sample may be carry-over from other donors' samples. This sample comprised cultured CD8+ T cells from PBMCs, obtained from culture after CMV antigen stimulation. This rearrangement joins TRBV28 to TRBJ1-5; TRBD1 is a possible D gene (6 bases). In nucleotides, the CDR3 is TGTGCCAGCAGTCACCCGAGGGGGTTCAATCAGCCCCAGCATTTT. It is translated as CASSHPRGFNQPQHF.